This T cell receptor (beta chain) was observed in a study of blood T cell repertoires in COVID-19. Turning to the study itself: Samples taken during acute and convalescent COVID-19 were collected in the United States, Italy and Spain. T cells, B-cell-depleted T cells, or PBMCs supplied cDNA or gDNA.

In the source study's methods: Using reference gene primer amplification, nucleated cell counts were estimated. Clones were sequenced by immunoSEQ multiplex PCR, and TCRdb holds only the in-frame ones, with some missing. V, J and clone size reflect that table, while D and trimming were determined from the DNA. The sample consists of 120,000 or so clones, 74% of them appearing once. The CDR3 contains 15 residues. Germline loops: CDR1 SEHNR, CDR2 FQNEAQ (reference sequence). The ends were cut back, 6 bases at V and 5 bases at J, with 14 bases in the middle. The receptor was isolated from a man in his sixties with acute or convalescent COVID-19. This rearrangement joins TRBV7-9 to TRBJ1-6; D not certain. Material for sequencing was peripheral blood. The chain's CDR3 is CASSRGVGDNSPLHF. The CDR3 region has the DNA TGTGCCAGCAGTCGCGGGGTCGGGGATAATTCACCCCTCCACTTT. Variable domain in full (rest from reference TRBV7-9 and TRBJ1-6): DTGVSQNPRHKITKRGQNVTFRCDPISEHNRLYWYRQTLGQGPEFLTYFQNEAQLEKSRLLSDRFSAERPKGSFSTLEIQRTEQGDSAMYLCASSRGVGDNSPLHFGNGTRLTVT.